The 26 T cell receptor beta chains reported below all come from one sample, sequenced in a study of low-dose radiotherapy and immunotherapy resistance in tumors. TRAV- and TRBV-specific primers were used for first-strand cDNA, which covered alpha and beta chains. Amplification of TCRs used a constant-region primer and V-primer adapter for around 18 PCR cycles. From the reads, TCRdb called clonotypes with MiXCR, one entry per CDR3 protein. The data contain about 39,000 distinct CDR3 sequences, 20% to 25% of them singletons. Sample time point: after trial treatment. Treatment defined: LDRT plus nivolumab, ipilimumab, low-dose cyclophosphamide and aspirin (RACIN trial). This sample comprised PBMCs, obtained after low-dose radiotherapy plus immunotherapy. The receptors originated from a female donor with ovarian cancer.

This clonotype has only a few counts. The chain combines TRBV11-1 with TRBJ2-2; D gene unclear. The CDR3 spans 15 residues. The V end lost 5 bases, the J end lost 1 base, and 11 bases lay between the germline ends. Germline-derived CDR1 and CDR2 are SGHAT and FQDESV (reference sequence). The CDR3 sequence: CASSLRWGNTGELFF. In DNA, the CDR3 is TGTGCCAGCAGCCTTCGGTGGGGGAACACCGGGGAGCTGTTTTTT.

This clonotype has just a few counts. The chain is built from TRBV27 and TRBJ2-2; 8 bases line up with TRBD1. V trimming: 8 bases; J trimming: 3 bases; junction bases outside the gene matches: 14. This CDR3 contains 17 residues. The germline V gene has CDR1 MNHEY and CDR2 SMNVEV (reference sequence). The chain's CDR3 is CASGPDRERVYTGELFF. The CDR3 bases are TGTGCCAGCGGCCCGGACAGGGAAAGGGTTTACACCGGGGAGCTGTTTTTT.

This clonotype was seen at least ten times. The limits of the CDR3 on the DNA are not certain, so only TCRdb's listed CDR3 is given. This chain joins TRBV6-2 or TRBV6-3 and TRBJ1-2. The germline V gene has CDR1 MNHEY and CDR2 SVGEGT. With termini counted, the CDR3 has 14 amino acids. The CDR3 loop is CASISTSAYYGYTF.

This clonotype occurred many times. The rearrangement links TRBV7-3 to TRBJ2-1, with D tentatively TRBD2 (7 bases). Trimming removed 5 bases from V and 8 bases from J, with 16 bases in between. CDR3 length: 14 residues. Looked up from germline, CDR1 is SGHTA and CDR2 is FQGTGA. The CDR3 region has the DNA TGTGCCAGCAGCGAGCAAGGGGGGGTCCATGAGCAGTTCTTC. This codes for CASSEQGGVHEQFF.

This clonotype was detected many times. The chain employs TRBV28 and TRBJ2-2; no clear D gene. Germline V gene data show CDR1 as MDHEN and CDR2 as SYDVKM. Trimming cost V 6 bases and J 3 bases, with 5 bases left between them. The CDR3 totals 12 residues. CDR3 sequence: CASSWDTGELFF. The CDR3 DNA reads TGTGCCAGCAGCTGGGACACCGGGGAGCTGTTTTTT.

This clonotype was picked up many times. The chain uses TRBV19 and TRBJ1-5; TRBD1 is a possible D gene (6 bases). Trimming left V 4 bases short and J 2 bases short, with 12 bases between. Germline loops: CDR1 LNHDA, CDR2 SQIVND (reference sequence). The CDR3 has 15 residues. The chain's CDR3 is CASSTQGWGNQPQHF. The CDR3 coding sequence is TGTGCCAGTAGTACACAGGGTTGGGGCAATCAGCCCCAGCATTTT.

The V and J genes are TRBV28 and TRBJ1-5, with a weak D call TRBD1 (6 bases). The germline V gene encodes CDR1 MDHEN and CDR2 SYDVKM. V gave up 2 bases and J gave up 0 bases, with 17 bases separating them. The CDR3 runs to 18 residues. CDR3 sequence (DNA): TGTGCCAGCAGTTTAAGGGGGGCCCTCCATTATAGCAATCAGCCCCAGCATTTT. It yields the protein CASSLRGALHYSNQPQHF.

The chain has TRBV29-1 and TRBJ2-3; 8 nucleotides align to TRBD2. Germline V CDR1 and CDR2: SQVTM, ANQGSEA. V lost 6 bases and J lost 3; bases outside the gene matches: 14. This CDR3 spans 16 amino acids. CDR3 region: CSVGPLSGGTTDTQYF. CDR3 bases: TGCAGCGTCGGCCCACTAAGCGGGGGTACTACAGATACGCAGTATTTT.

This clonotype was observed many times. The chain carries TRBV14 and TRBJ2-3; 8 positions agree with TRBD2. Trimming at V came to 6 bases and at J to 6 bases, leaving 11 bases not matched to a gene. Germline assignment: CDR1 SGHDN and CDR2 FVKESK. This CDR3 is built from 15 residues. CDR3 amino acids: CASRPSGTRSDTQYF. The DNA of the CDR3 is TGTGCCAGCAGGCCATCCGGGACTAGGAGCGATACGCAGTATTTT.

This sequence joins TRBV12-3 or TRBV12-4 and TRBJ1-6; D is ambiguous. V was cut by 10 bases and J by 5 bases, with 15 bases left in between. The CDR3 extends over 14 amino acids. In DNA, the CDR3 is TGTGCCACCAAAGCGGGGATGGATAATTCACCCCTCCACTTT. It yields the protein CATKAGMDNSPLHF.

This clonotype appeared many times. The genes are TRBV28 and TRBJ2-2, with D possibly matching TRBD1 (5 bases). The V end was cut by 5 bases, the J end by 2 bases, with 9 bases between. The CDR3 has 14 amino acids. Germline values: CDR1 MDHEN, CDR2 SYDVKM. The CDR3 DNA sequence: TGTGCCAGCAGTCAGGGCCCAAACACCGGGGAGCTGTTTTTT. Protein sequence: CASSQGPNTGELFF.

This clonotype was picked up many times. The chain is built from TRBV2 and TRBJ2-1, with 14 bases fitting TRBD2. The germline V gene has CDR1 SNHLY and CDR2 FYNNEI. The length of the CDR3 is 16 residues. V lost 7 bases and J lost 3; bases outside the gene matches: 5. In DNA, the CDR3 is TGTGCCAGCACCCGAGGACTAGCGGGAGGCTACAATGAGCAGTTCTTC. Its translation: CASTRGLAGGYNEQFF.

This clonotype has a count of ten or more. The chain recombines TRBV11-2 with TRBJ1-3; tentatively, D is TRBD1 (5 bases). The germline CDR1 and CDR2 sequences are SGHAT and FQNNGV. With 7 bases removed from V and 0 bases from J, the gap between germline ends came to 19 bases. This CDR3 has 17 residues. CDR3 sequence: CASNRLRGSSSGNTIYF. The CDR3 DNA is TGTGCCAGCAACCGACTCCGGGGGTCGAGCTCTGGAAACACCATATATTTT. The entire variable domain, with the rest obtained from reference TRBV11-2 and TRBJ1-3, is as follows: EAGVAQSPRYKIIEKRQSVAFWCNPISGHATLYWYQQILGQGPKLLIQFQNNGVVDDSQLPKDRFSAERLKGVDSTLKIQPAKLEDSAVYLCASNRLRGSSSGNTIYFGEGSWLTVV.

The sample holds many counts of this clonotype. The chain joins TRBV25-1 to TRBJ2-3; D not resolved. Trimming pared 1 base from V and 6 bases from J, leaving 29 bases between. This CDR3 is 20 amino acids long. The V gene's germline CDR1 is MGHDK and CDR2 SYGVNS. CDR3 coding DNA: TGTGCCAGCAGTGAATTCCCCCACACGACCCCTGGTCTCACACAGGATACGCAGTATTTT. The encoded protein is CASSEFPHTTPGLTQDTQYF. Supplemented by reference TRBV25-1 and TRBJ2-3, the full variable domain reads EADIYQTPRYLVIGTGKKITLECSQTMGHDKMYWYQQDPGMELHLIHYSYGVNSTEKGDLSSESTVSRIRTEHFPLTLESARPSHTSQYLCASSEFPHTTPGLTQDTQYFGPGTRLTVL.

This clonotype appeared many times. The chain joins TRBV23-1 to TRBJ2-7; D perhaps matches TRBD2 (6 bases). TRBV23-1 is an ORF for which the function is uncertain. V dropped 7 bases and J dropped 1 base, with 17 bases sitting between them. The CDR3 loop spans 15 amino acids. In DNA form, the CDR3 reads TGCGCCAGCACTCATATCCCCGGGACTTCCTACGAGCAGTACTTC. Encoded protein: CASTHIPGTSYEQYF.

This clonotype was counted many times. The V call is TRBV6-2 or TRBV6-3, the J call TRBJ1-1; D is possibly TRBD1 (6 bases). V was shortened by 6 bases and J by 8 bases, with 16 bases between the two germline ends. Looked up from germline, CDR1 is MNHEY and CDR2 is SVGEGT. The CDR3 length is 13 residues. CDR3 nucleotide sequence: TGTGCCAGCAGGCATTTGGGGGGGCAAGAAGCTTTCTTT. Its translation is CASRHLGGQEAFF.

This clonotype was counted many times. The chain recombines TRBV7-3 with TRBJ2-6, with 7 bases lining up with TRBD1. Germline assignment: CDR1 SGHTA and CDR2 FQGTGA. This CDR3 has 18 amino acids. The V and J ends lost 2 bases and 2 bases, in that order; junction bases with no gene match: 9. The CDR3 nucleotides read TGTGCCAGCAGCTTATCCCTCGCACAGGGGACTGGGGCCAACGTCCTGACTTTC. It yields the protein CASSLSLAQGTGANVLTF.

In this sample, this clonotype turned up many times. The V gene is TRBV20-1, the J gene TRBJ2-2; 10 bases are shared with TRBD2. The CDR3 runs to 15 residues. Germline lookup yields CDR1 DFQATT and CDR2 SNEGSKA (reference sequence). The V segment lost 6 bases and the J segment 3 bases; nucleotides outside the gene matches: 7. As DNA, the CDR3 is TGCAGTGCCACAGCCGGGACTAGCGACACCGGGGAGCTGTTTTTT. Its translation: CSATAGTSDTGELFF.

In this sample, this clonotype turned up many times. The rearrangement uses TRBV30 and TRBJ1-2; maybe TRBD1 (6 bases). Germline CDR1 and CDR2: GTSNPN and SVGIG (reference sequence). The CDR3 runs 13 residues. The ends were cut back, 0 bases at V and 7 bases at J, with 12 bases in the middle. For the CDR3, the DNA is TGTGCCTGGAGTGTACAGCCAGGGGCTGGCTACACCTTC. It is translated as CAWSVQPGAGYTF.

This clonotype was detected many times. The V gene is TRBV20-1, the J gene TRBJ1-1; TRBD1 is a possible D gene (5 bases). V lost 1 base to trimming and J lost 7 bases, with 16 bases between them. Germline CDR1 reads DFQATT; CDR2 reads SNEGSKA (reference sequence). The length of the CDR3 is 14 residues. The CDR3 loop reads CSARGPGRESEAFF. CDR3 sequence (DNA): TGCAGTGCTAGAGGGCCGGGACGGGAGAGTGAAGCTTTCTTT.

This clonotype occurred many times. This rearrangement joins TRBV6-1 to TRBJ2-7, with D tentatively TRBD1 (6 bases). The CDR3 is 14 residues long. V was shortened by 4 bases and J by 5 bases, with 15 bases between the two germline ends. Germline V gene lookup returns CDR1 MNHNS and CDR2 SASEGT. CDR3 protein: CASSAQGIIDEQYF. The CDR3 region has the DNA TGTGCCAGCAGTGCACAGGGTATTATCGACGAGCAGTACTTC.

This clonotype has a handful of counts. J is TRBJ1-4 and V is TRBV7-8, with D tentatively TRBD1 (5 bases). The CDR3 is 16 residues long. Trimming pared 1 base from V and 4 bases from J, leaving 13 bases between. CDR1 and CDR2 (germline): SGHVS, FQNEAQ. CDR3 in amino acids: CASSLDRGQGNEKLFF. CDR3 DNA: TGTGCCAGCAGCTTAGACCGCGGTCAGGGTAATGAAAAACTGTTTTTT.

This clonotype was detected ten times or more. This rearrangement joins TRBV6-6 to TRBJ1-1, with D unresolved. Trimming stripped 2 bases from V and 1 base from J, with 14 bases between. The CDR3 has 16 amino acids. In germline, CDR1 is MNHNY, CDR2 SVGAGI (reference sequence). The CDR3 loop is CASSYLADGGNTEAFF. In DNA form, the CDR3 reads TGTGCCAGCAGTTACCTAGCTGATGGTGGGAACACTGAAGCTTTCTTT.

The gene calls are TRBV28 and TRBJ2-1; 10 bases align to TRBD2. Germline V gives CDR1 MDHEN, CDR2 SYDVKM. With V trimmed by 8 bases and J by 3 bases, 7 bases remained unmatched. The CDR3 runs 15 residues. CDR3 sequence: CASEPTSGNYNEQFF. CDR3 sequence (DNA): TGTGCCAGCGAACCTACTAGCGGGAACTACAATGAGCAGTTCTTC.

At least ten counts were recorded for this clonotype. The rearrangement uses TRBV5-1 and TRBJ1-5; D may be TRBD1 (6 bases). The CDR3 spans 14 residues. The germline gives CDR1 SGHRS, CDR2 YFSETQ. Trimming cost V 4 bases and J 3 bases, with 11 bases left between them. CDR3 protein: CASSPTGINQPQHF. In DNA form, the CDR3 reads TGCGCCAGCAGCCCTACAGGGATCAATCAGCCCCAGCATTTT.

The CDR3 is CSAAGRARYEQYF. CDR3 in DNA: TGCAGTGCTGCCGGAAGGGCGCGGTACGAGCAGTACTTC. V is TRBV20-1 and J is TRBJ2-7; D unclear. The CDR3 has 13 amino acids. The germline gives CDR1 DFQATT, CDR2 SNEGSKA (reference sequence). The germline V and J ends were trimmed by 5 bases and 4 bases, with 15 bases remaining between them.